This T cell receptor beta chain is from a study of blood T cells in healthy people across ages. Study-wide results and caveats: It was the long-lived donors that had more naive CD4+ cells and higher diversity than aged donors.

The CDR3 consists of 17 residues. The J segment lost 7 bases and the V segment lost 4 bases, leaving 13 bases of the junction unmatched. Germline V lookup: CDR1 SGHRS, CDR2 YFSETQ. For this clonotype: Its antigen is still unknown.

A J-beta primer mix and a sample-barcoded 5' primer were used in a second PCR of roughly 6 to 12 cycles. Every single cDNA molecule received a tag from a template-switch adaptor with 12 random nucleotides. A single record per CDR3 protein comes from TCRdb applying MiXCR to the 5' RACE reads. The profile shows hundreds of thousands of distinct CDR3 sequences, about 55% of them singletons. The sequenced sample was blood. The chain carries TRBV5-1 and TRBJ2-1; TRBD2 matches at 11 bases. This receptor was identified in a man older than 75 in good health. The CDR3 here is CASSPGTLAGVRNEQFF. DNA of the CDR3: TGCGCCAGCAGCCCGGGAACACTAGCGGGAGTCAGAAATGAGCAGTTCTTC.